This T cell receptor (beta chain) was recovered during a study of OX40 agonist ivuxolimab in advanced cancers. Study-level background: Patients with hepatocellular carcinoma, melanoma, renal cell or head and neck cancer made up the dose-escalation patients. Study conclusions and caveats: CD4+ and CD8+ T cells in blood underwent clonal expansion by week 6 at 0.1 to 3.0 mg/kg.

About this clone itself: Its antigen is not identified.

Patients with a history of autoimmune disease or on systemic immunosuppression were excluded. The data were produced by immunoSEQ multiplex PCR, yet TCRdb's version contains in-frame clones alone and is incomplete. The sample contains about 81,000 clones, 70% to 90% of which appear only once. The sequencing here drew on CD4+ or CD8+ T cells sorted from blood, taken in a trial of the OX40 agonist ivuxolimab. The clonotype originates from an adult with an advanced solid tumor such as melanoma, head and neck, liver or kidney cancer.

CDR3 in DNA: TGTGCCATCAGTGTGGGGGGAGCGCCAGGCTACGAGCAGTACTTC. It is translated as CAISVGGAPGYEQYF. V gene TRBV10-3 combines with J gene TRBJ2-7; D possibly corresponds to TRBD2 (6 bases). The CDR3 runs to 15 residues. Trimming cost V 4 bases and J 3 bases, with 16 bases left between them. Germline CDR1 and CDR2: ENHRY and SYGVKD.